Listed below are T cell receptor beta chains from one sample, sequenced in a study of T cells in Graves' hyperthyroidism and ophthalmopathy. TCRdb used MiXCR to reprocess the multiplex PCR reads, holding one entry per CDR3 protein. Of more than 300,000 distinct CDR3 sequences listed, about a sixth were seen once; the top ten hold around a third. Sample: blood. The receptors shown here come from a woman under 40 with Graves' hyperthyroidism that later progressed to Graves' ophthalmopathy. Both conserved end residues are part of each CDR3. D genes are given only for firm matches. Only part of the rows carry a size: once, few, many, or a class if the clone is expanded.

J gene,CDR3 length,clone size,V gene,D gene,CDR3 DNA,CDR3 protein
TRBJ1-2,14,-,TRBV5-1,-,TGCGCCAGCACTCCGGAACCAAGGGGCGACGGCTACACCTTC,CASTPEPRGDGYTF
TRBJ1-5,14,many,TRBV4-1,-,TGCGCCAGCAGCCAAGAGCCAGGGAATCAGCCCCAGCATTTT,CASSQEPGNQPQHF
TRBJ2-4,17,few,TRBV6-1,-,TGTGCCAGCAGTCGGGACTTTAGGGGGCGGGCCAAAAACATTCAGTACTTC,CASSRDFRGRAKNIQYF
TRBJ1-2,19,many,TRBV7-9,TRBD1,TGTGCCAGCAGCTTATCGGTCTTGGGACAGGGGGGCCGTCACTATGGCTACACCTTC,CASSLSVLGQGGRHYGYTF
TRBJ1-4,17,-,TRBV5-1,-,TGCGCCAGCAGCTCGGACCGAAGCAGGGCAACTAATGAAAAACTGTTTTTT,CASSSDRSRATNEKLFF
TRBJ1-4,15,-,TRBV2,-,TGTGCCAGCAGTGGAGTCGCGAGCGACAATGAAAAACTGTTTTTT,CASSGVASDNEKLFF
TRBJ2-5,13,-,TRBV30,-,TGTGCCTGGACCCCCGGGATACAAGAGACCCAGTACTTC,CAWTPGIQETQYF
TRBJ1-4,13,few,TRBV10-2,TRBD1,TGCGCCAGCGCCCGGGACAGGGGTGAAAAACTGTTTTTT,CASARDRGEKLFF
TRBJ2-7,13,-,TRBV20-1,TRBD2,TGCAGTGCTAGCCCTAGCGGGAGCTACGAGCAGTACTTC,CSASPSGSYEQYF
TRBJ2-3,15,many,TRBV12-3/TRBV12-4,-,TGTGCCAGCAGGCCCGGGACAATAAGCACAGATACGCAGTATTTT,CASRPGTISTDTQYF
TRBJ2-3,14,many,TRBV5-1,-,TGCGCCAGCAGCTTGGATGCAGGTTTTGATACGCAGTATTTT,CASSLDAGFDTQYF
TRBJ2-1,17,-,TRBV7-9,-,TGTGCCAGCAGCTTAGCGAGGTTAACGGGGAAATACAATGAGCAGTTCTTC,CASSLARLTGKYNEQFF
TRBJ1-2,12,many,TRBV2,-,TGTGCCAGCCAACCGGGGGGCGGGGGCTACACCTTC,CASQPGGGGYTF
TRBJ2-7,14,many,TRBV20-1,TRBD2,TGCAGTGCTACCCGACTAGCAGAGCACTACGAGCAGTACTTC,CSATRLAEHYEQYF
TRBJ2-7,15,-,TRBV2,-,TGTGCCAGCAGTGGGGGGGGCTACACTTCCTACGAGCAGTACTTC,CASSGGGYTSYEQYF
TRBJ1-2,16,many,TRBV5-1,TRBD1,TGCGCCAGCAGCTTGGTTCCGGCGAAGGGGGCTCATGGCTACACCTTC,CASSLVPAKGAHGYTF
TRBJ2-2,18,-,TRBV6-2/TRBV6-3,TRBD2,TGTGCCAGCAGTTACGAAGCGGGGGGCCCATGGGACACCGGGGAGCTGTTTTTT,CASSYEAGGPWDTGELFF
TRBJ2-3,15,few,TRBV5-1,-,TGCGCCAGCAGCTTTGGGGACGGAAGCACAGATACGCAGTATTTT,CASSFGDGSTDTQYF
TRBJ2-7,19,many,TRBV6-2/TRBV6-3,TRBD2,TGTGCCAGCAGTTGGGCAACCGGGACTAGCGGGAGTGCAGGCTACGAGCAGTACTTC,CASSWATGTSGSAGYEQYF
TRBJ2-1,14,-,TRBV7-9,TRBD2,TGTGCCAGCAGCTTTAGCGGGAAATACAATGAGCAGTTCTTC,CASSFSGKYNEQFF
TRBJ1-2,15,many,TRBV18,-,TGTGCCAGCTCACCAGGGGATGCGGCCAACTATGGCTACACCTTC,CASSPGDAANYGYTF
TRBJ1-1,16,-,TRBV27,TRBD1,TGTGCCAGCAGTCCATGGACAGGAATCATGAACACTGAAGCTTTCTTT,CASSPWTGIMNTEAFF
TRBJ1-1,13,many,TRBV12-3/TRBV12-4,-,TGTGCCAGCAGTTTTACAGGAGGGACTGAAGCTTTCTTT,CASSFTGGTEAFF
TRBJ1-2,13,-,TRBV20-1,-,TGCAGTGCCGCGGTTCCAGGGGCTCGCGGCTACACCTTC,CSAAVPGARGYTF
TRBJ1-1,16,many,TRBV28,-,TGTGCCAGCAGTTTAGGGTCCCGGGGCCATTCTTTCGGAGCTTTCTTT,CASSLGSRGHSFGAFF
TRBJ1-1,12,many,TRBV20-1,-,TGCAGTGCTAGAGAAGGGAACACTGAAGCTTTCTTT,CSAREGNTEAFF
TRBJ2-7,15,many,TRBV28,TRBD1,TGTGCCAGCAGTAGAACGGGACAGGGGCTTATCGAGCAGTACTTC,CASSRTGQGLIEQYF
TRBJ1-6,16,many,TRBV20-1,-,TGCAGTGCTAGAGATATAGGGGGTTCTCTTAGTTCACCCCTCCACTTT,CSARDIGGSLSSPLHF
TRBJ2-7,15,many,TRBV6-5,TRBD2,TGTGCCAGCAGTTACATCGGGGGGGATGGGGTCGAGCAGTACTTC,CASSYIGGDGVEQYF